Listed here are 20 T cell receptor beta chains from one sample, sequenced in a study of response to subunit inactivated influenza vaccine. TCRdb reprocessed the RT-PCR reads via MiXCR and lists one record per CDR3 protein. Of 500,000 to 550,000 distinct CDR3 sequences detected, approximately 7.2% appear once; the ten largest clones hold around 12%. The specimen comprised PBMCs from blood, sampled around 25 months after vaccination. These receptors came from a man aged 50 to 75 who received an inactivated influenza vaccine.

In this sample, this clonotype turned up many times. This sequence joins TRBV12-3 or TRBV12-4 and TRBJ1-1; TRBD1 matches 7 bases. Trimming at V came to 6 bases and at J to 4 bases, leaving 11 bases not matched to a gene. This CDR3 has 15 residues. This CDR3 reads CASRTVDRVGTEAFF. The CDR3, as DNA: TGTGCCAGCAGAACTGTTGACAGGGTGGGCACTGAAGCTTTCTTT.

This clonotype has a handful of counts. The genes are TRBV7-6 and TRBJ2-1; D gene unclear. Germline values: CDR1 SGHVS, CDR2 FNYEAQ. This CDR3 is built from 12 residues. V gave up 1 base and J gave up 9 bases, with 7 bases separating them. DNA of the CDR3: TGTGCCAGCAGCTTAGTTCCCGTTGAGCAGTTCTTC. Translation gives CASSLVPVEQFF.

The V and J genes are TRBV25-1 and TRBJ2-1; no definite D call. Per germline, CDR1 MGHDK and CDR2 SYGVNS. Trimming cost V 6 bases and J 3 bases, with 18 bases left between them. This CDR3 is built from 16 residues. CDR3 nucleotide sequence: TGTGCCAGCAGCCGTCCCCTCGCACAGAACTACAATGAGCAGTTCTTC. This translates into CASSRPLAQNYNEQFF.

This clonotype was observed many times. This chain joins TRBV4-3 and TRBJ1-2; no firm D call. The germline CDR1 and CDR2 sequences are LGHNA and YSLEER. The CDR3 sequence is 16 residues long. Trimming left V 0 bases short and J 0 bases short, with 11 bases between. The CDR3 DNA reads as TGCGCCAGCAGCCAAGAAACCGGGAAAGCTAACTATGGCTACACCTTC. Amino acid sequence: CASSQETGKANYGYTF.

This clonotype was seen only a few times. J is TRBJ2-5 and V is TRBV6-1; 7 bases are a match to TRBD1. Germline V CDR1 and CDR2: MNHNS, SASEGT. V lost 6 bases and J lost 5; bases outside the gene matches: 9. This CDR3 is 14 amino acids long. Here the CDR3 DNA reads TGTGCCAGCAGCCTTAGGGGGCTAAGGGAGACCCAGTACTTC. Residues: CASSLRGLRETQYF.

The chain links TRBV7-9 to TRBJ2-5; D may be TRBD1 (6 bases). The CDR3 contains 14 residues. Germline V gene lookup returns CDR1 SEHNR and CDR2 FQNEAQ (reference sequence). The V end lost 2 bases, the J end lost 3 bases, and 10 bases lay between the germline ends. The CDR3 bases are TGTGCCAGCAGCTTACAGGGGCTCAAAGAGACCCAGTACTTC. Translated: CASSLQGLKETQYF. The full variable domain, its missing parts supplied by reference TRBV7-9 and TRBJ2-5, is DTGVSQNPRHKITKRGQNVTFRCDPISEHNRLYWYRQTLGQGPEFLTYFQNEAQLEKSRLLSDRFSAERPKGSFSTLEIQRTEQGDSAMYLCASSLQGLKETQYFGPGTRLLVL.

This chain uses TRBV2 with TRBJ2-1, with D possibly matching TRBD2 (7 bases). The germline V and J ends were trimmed by 7 bases and 10 bases, with 14 bases remaining between them. There are 12 residues in the CDR3. Germline values: CDR1 SNHLY, CDR2 FYNNEI. The CDR3 DNA follows: TGTGCCAGCACGTCGGGGGGCGGAGAGCAGTTCTTC. Translating it yields CASTSGGGEQFF.

This clonotype was picked up a small number of times. The chain recombines TRBV6-1 with TRBJ2-4; 9 bases agree with TRBD2. Germline V CDR1 and CDR2: MNHNS, SASEGT. The CDR3 has 18 amino acids. V gave up 6 bases and J gave up 0 bases; unmatched junction bases: 12. CDR3 residues: CASRNPGGRALAKNIQYF. CDR3 bases: TGTGCCAGCAGGAACCCTGGCGGGAGGGCGCTAGCCAAAAACATTCAGTACTTC.

This clonotype was recorded a few times. The gene calls are TRBV4-2 and TRBJ2-2; possible D gene TRBD1, 6 bases. Trimming pared 4 bases from V and 0 bases from J, leaving 15 bases between. Germline V CDR1 and CDR2: LGHNA, YNFKEQ. There are 17 residues in the CDR3. The CDR3 sequence is CASSPNPGTTNTGELFF. CDR3 coding DNA: TGTGCCAGCAGCCCGAACCCCGGGACAACGAACACCGGGGAGCTGTTTTTT.

This clonotype came up a few times. CDR3 DNA sequence: TGCAGTGCCTCCACTAGTCGTAGCACAGATACGCAGTATTTT. Translation: CSASTSRSTDTQYF. J is TRBJ2-3 and V is TRBV20-1; D is perhaps TRBD2 (5 bases). V lost 6 bases and J lost 0, with 13 bases in between. CDR1 DFQATT and CDR2 SNEGSKA come from the germline V gene (reference sequence). The CDR3 is 14 amino acids.

This clonotype has more than one count but fewer than ten. The chain uses TRBV15 and TRBJ2-2, with D possibly TRBD1 on 5 matching bases. V gave up 1 base and J gave up 5 bases, with 11 bases separating them. The CDR3 extends over 15 amino acids. Per the germline V gene, CDR1 is LNHNV and CDR2 is YYDKDF (reference sequence). CDR3 in DNA: TGTGCCACCAGCAGAGGGGCAGGGCTAACCGGGGAGCTGTTTTTT. Translating gives CATSRGAGLTGELFF.

As for this clonotype: A read error is possible here, since a much larger clone lies one base away. This chain links TRBV29-1 with TRBJ2-7; TRBD1 agrees at 8 bases. The CDR3 length is 13 residues. Germline V CDR1 and CDR2: SQVTM, ANQGSEA. The CDR3, as DNA: TGCGGCGTTGGTGCAAACAGGGGGTACGAGCAGTACTTC. Translated: CGVGANRGYEQYF.

This clonotype has a count of ten or more. The V call is TRBV3-1, the J call TRBJ2-7; 10 nucleotides agree with TRBD2. Germline trimming cut 2 bases from V and 3 bases from J; bases unmatched to any gene: 7. Germline CDR1 is LGHDT and CDR2 is YNNKEL (reference sequence). The CDR3 consists of 16 residues. CDR3: CASSQRPGLAIYEQYF. CDR3 nucleotides: TGTGCCAGCAGCCAAAGACCGGGACTAGCGATCTACGAGCAGTACTTC.

The rearrangement links TRBV5-4 to TRBJ2-5, with 10 bases identical to TRBD1. The CDR3 is made up of 14 amino acids. Germline V CDR1 and CDR2: SGHNT, YYREEE (reference sequence). The ends lost 5 bases at V and 5 bases at J; junction bases unmatched: 6. The chain's CDR3 is CASRMGTGVETQYF. The CDR3 DNA reads as TGTGCCAGCAGAATGGGGACAGGGGTTGAGACCCAGTACTTC.

This clonotype has ten or more counts. The chain recombines TRBV25-1 with TRBJ2-2; a possible D gene is TRBD1 (5 bases). CDR1 and CDR2 from the germline V gene are MGHDK and SYGVNS. The V and J ends lost 8 bases and 2 bases respectively, with 12 bases between them. This CDR3 is built from 14 residues. The CDR3: CASSEGVNTGELFF. The CDR3 DNA reads TGTGCCAGCTCAGAAGGGGTTAACACCGGGGAGCTGTTTTTT.

This clonotype occurred a few times. The V call is TRBV29-1, the J call TRBJ2-5; 7 bases agree with TRBD2. Germline V gene data show CDR1 as SQVTM and CDR2 as ANQGSEA. V dropped 6 bases and J dropped 8; count of bases not matched to a gene: 15. The CDR3 runs 14 residues. CDR3 amino acids: CSVQRGTTGSTQYF. CDR3 in DNA: TGCAGCGTCCAGAGAGGGACTACCGGGAGCACCCAGTACTTC.

The chain combines TRBV28 with TRBJ2-5; 7 bases map to TRBD2. Germline-derived CDR1 and CDR2 are MDHEN and SYDVKM. The CDR3 is made up of 15 amino acids. The junction had 11 bases not matched to a gene; V was cut back by 6 bases and J by 4 bases. The CDR3 here is CASSGAGAAGETQYF. The CDR3, as DNA: TGTGCCAGCAGCGGCGCGGGAGCGGCGGGAGAGACCCAGTACTTC. The entire variable domain, with the rest obtained from reference TRBV28 and TRBJ2-5, is as follows: DVKVTQSSRYLVKRTGEKVFLECVQDMDHENMFWYRQDPGLGLRLIYFSYDVKMKEKGDIPEGYSVSREKKERFSLILESASTNQTSMYLCASSGAGAAGETQYFGPGTRLLVL.

This clonotype was detected a few times. V gene TRBV20-1 combines with J gene TRBJ2-7; 13 bases map to TRBD2. Germline V lookup: CDR1 DFQATT, CDR2 SNEGSKA (reference sequence). J lost 4 bases, V lost 5 bases, and 2 bases had no gene match. The CDR3 runs to 13 residues. This CDR3 reads CSAGLAGAYEQYF. The CDR3 nucleotides read TGCAGTGCTGGACTAGCGGGGGCGTACGAGCAGTACTTC.

The chain links TRBV20-1 to TRBJ1-2; 7 nucleotides agree with TRBD1. Germline-derived CDR1 and CDR2 are DFQATT and SNEGSKA (reference sequence). J gave up 8 bases and V 4 bases, and 13 bases lay outside the gene matches. This CDR3 contains 14 residues. The CDR3 region is CSATSGGTVRGYTF. Written as DNA, the CDR3 is TGCAGTGCTACCTCAGGCGGGACAGTCAGGGGCTACACCTTC.

The table lists this clonotype with a few counts. V and J are TRBV7-8 and TRBJ2-3; 7 bases align to TRBD2. V shed 3 bases, J shed 5 bases, and the junction held 2 bases outside the gene matches. The length of the CDR3 is 13 residues. The germline CDR1 and CDR2 sequences are SGHVS and FQNEAQ. The chain's CDR3 is CASSFVAGDTQYF. The CDR3 coding sequence is TGTGCCAGCAGCTTTGTAGCGGGAGATACGCAGTATTTT.